This T cell receptor (beta chain) was captured in a study of blood T cell repertoires in COVID-19. Turning to the study itself: Samples taken during acute and convalescent COVID-19 were collected in the United States, Italy and Spain. Sources were T cells, B-cell-depleted T cells, or PBMCs; the material itself was cDNA or gDNA.

Original analysis: Estimation of nucleated cell counts relied on the amplification of reference gene primers. Libraries were prepared by immunoSEQ multiplex PCR; TCRdb keeps only in-frame clonotypes and omits some of them. V, J and clone size were drawn from that table, and D and trimming were deduced from the DNA. Among approximately 160,000 clones listed, 70% to 90% were seen once. Seattle patient enrollment occurred during active infection, with longitudinal follow-up thereafter. V lost 5 bases, J lost 3 bases, and 15 bases lay in between. Germline-derived CDR1 and CDR2 are MRHNA and SNTAGT. The CDR3 is 15 amino acids.

V and J are TRBV6-4 and TRBJ2-3; TRBD1 might be the D (6 bases). The specimen sequenced was peripheral blood. This clonotype was obtained from an older woman with COVID-19, enrolled during active disease. CDR3 amino acids: CASSKDRHETDTQYF. For the CDR3, the DNA is TGTGCCAGCAGTAAAGACAGGCACGAGACAGATACGCAGTATTTT.